These T cell receptor beta chains were read from a single sample in a study of T cells in Graves' hyperthyroidism and ophthalmopathy. TCRdb independently ran MiXCR on the multiplex PCR reads; one entry per CDR3 protein. The repertoire holds about 400,000 distinct CDR3 sequences, with more than 12% as singletons. The sequencing input was blood. The source is a woman aged 25 to 39 with Graves' hyperthyroidism. CDR3s include the opening cysteine and the closing phenylalanine or tryptophan. Some rows mark clone size as missing; the rest say once, few, many or name a class of expanded clone.

CDR3 length: 17; clone size: few; V gene: TRBV5-6; J gene: TRBJ2-3; CDR3 protein: CASSLVSGRGEADTQYF
CDR3 length: 13; clone size: few; V gene: TRBV2; J gene: TRBJ2-5; CDR3 protein: CASTYREKETQYF
CDR3 length: 13; clone size: NA; V gene: TRBV24-1; J gene: TRBJ2-5; CDR3 protein: CATNGREQGTQYF
CDR3 length: 15; clone size: many; V gene: TRBV29-1; J gene: TRBJ2-7; CDR3 protein: CSVEEVAGISYEQYF
CDR3 length: 14; clone size: NA; V gene: TRBV9; J gene: TRBJ2-3; CDR3 protein: CASSADTGTDTQYF
CDR3 length: 15; clone size: NA; V gene: TRBV9; J gene: TRBJ2-7; CDR3 protein: CASSARMDLPYEQYF
CDR3 length: 16; clone size: many; V gene: TRBV7-9; J gene: TRBJ1-4; CDR3 protein: CASSESLQGEREKLFF
CDR3 length: 15; clone size: few; V gene: TRBV5-1; J gene: TRBJ2-3; CDR3 protein: CASSDPQGSFKTQYF
CDR3 length: 14; clone size: few; V gene: TRBV30; J gene: TRBJ2-2; CDR3 protein: CAWSVLLLTGELFF
CDR3 length: 18; clone size: NA; V gene: TRBV11-2; J gene: TRBJ2-3; CDR3 protein: CASSSASGLAASTDTQYF
CDR3 length: 19; clone size: NA; V gene: TRBV4-1; J gene: TRBJ2-1; CDR3 protein: CASSRRGSGFGTGEDEQFF
CDR3 length: 15; clone size: many; V gene: TRBV5-1; J gene: TRBJ2-1; CDR3 protein: CASSATGQTYNEQFF
CDR3 length: 16; clone size: few; V gene: TRBV4-2; J gene: TRBJ2-7; CDR3 protein: CASSQATNTFSYEQYF
CDR3 length: 16; clone size: NA; V gene: TRBV9; J gene: TRBJ2-1; CDR3 protein: CASSPTSGRDRHEQFF
CDR3 length: 14; clone size: NA; V gene: TRBV28; J gene: TRBJ1-2; CDR3 protein: CASLSGGTNYGYTF
CDR3 length: 16; clone size: many; V gene: TRBV18; J gene: TRBJ1-2; CDR3 protein: CASSPPPQGKDYGYTF
CDR3 length: 18; clone size: NA; V gene: TRBV30; J gene: TRBJ2-3; CDR3 protein: CACYRLAVKLGVGDTQYF
CDR3 length: 17; clone size: NA; V gene: TRBV5-1; J gene: TRBJ2-1; CDR3 protein: CASSGRRGAGSYNEQFF
CDR3 length: 13; clone size: many; V gene: TRBV12-3/TRBV12-4; J gene: TRBJ2-1; CDR3 protein: CASIADYYNEQFF
CDR3 length: 13; clone size: many; V gene: TRBV20-1; J gene: TRBJ1-1; CDR3 protein: CSARGLPHTEAFF
CDR3 length: 15; clone size: many; V gene: TRBV6-5; J gene: TRBJ2-7; CDR3 protein: CASSYVQGVAYEQYF
CDR3 length: 16; clone size: NA; V gene: TRBV5-1; J gene: TRBJ2-5; CDR3 protein: CASSLGSPTGVDTQYF
CDR3 length: 14; clone size: many; V gene: TRBV5-1; J gene: TRBJ2-1; CDR3 protein: CASSPVSYTNEQFF
CDR3 length: 14; clone size: many; V gene: TRBV5-1; J gene: TRBJ1-1; CDR3 protein: CASSPRAGNTEAFF
CDR3 length: 16; clone size: many; V gene: TRBV2; J gene: TRBJ1-5; CDR3 protein: CASSETTLDSNQPQHF
CDR3 length: 14; clone size: NA; V gene: TRBV5-6; J gene: TRBJ1-5; CDR3 protein: CASSLRTGGGSQHF